The 8 T cell receptor beta chains presented below share a single source sample, sequenced in a study of cytomegalovirus exposure and HLA in healthy donors. Repertoires were generated with immunoSEQ multiplex PCR, while TCRdb's copy carries only in-frame clones and drops some. The repertoire holds under 150,000 clones, with 90% to 95% as singletons. The sequencing input was PBMCs. Receptors were obtained from a man between 18 and 29 years old in good health and CMV-seronegative.

The chain has TRBV6-1 and TRBJ1-2, with 7 positions matching TRBD1. Trimming at V came to 2 bases and at J to 4 bases, leaving 4 bases not matched to a gene. This CDR3 region has 14 residues. In germline, CDR1 is MNHNS, CDR2 SASEGT. CDR3 sequence reads: CASSERTGAYGYTF. The CDR3 DNA reads as TGTGCCAGCAGTGAACGGACAGGTGCCTATGGCTACACCTTC.

CDR3 sequence (DNA): TGTGCCAGCAGCGGGGGTAGCGGGAGGGTAAATGAGCAGTTCTTC. The encoded protein is CASSGGSGRVNEQFF. The chain recombines TRBV11-3 with TRBJ2-1; 11 bases align to TRBD2. This CDR3 region has 15 residues. Germline CDR1 is SGHNT and CDR2 is YENEEA. V trimming: 5 bases; J trimming: 7 bases; junction bases outside the gene matches: 7.

The gene calls are TRBV5-4 and TRBJ2-2; 8 bases match TRBD1. The trim removed 1 base at V and 4 bases at J, leaving 6 bases unmatched. The CDR3 has 16 residues. Germline V CDR1 and CDR2: SGHNT, YYREEE (reference sequence). In nucleotides, the CDR3 is TGTGCCAGCAGCTTGCGTAGGGACAGGTTCACCGGGGAGCTGTTTTTT. It encodes CASSLRRDRFTGELFF.

The V call is TRBV10-1, the J call TRBJ2-1; D is undetermined. Germline V gives CDR1 WNHNN, CDR2 SYGVQD (reference sequence). Trimming removed 4 bases at V and 0 bases at J, with 10 bases between. This CDR3 spans 15 amino acids. The CDR3 sequence is CASSATWSSYNEQFF. The CDR3 nucleotides are TGCGCCAGCAGTGCGACTTGGAGCTCCTACAATGAGCAGTTCTTC.

This chain links TRBV9 with TRBJ1-3; possible D gene TRBD1, 6 bases. Deletions cut 3 bases from V and 0 bases from J, with 13 bases between. This CDR3 has 16 residues. CDR1 and CDR2 from the germline V gene are SGDLS and YYNGEE. CDR3 residues: CASSALGQSSGNTIYF. The CDR3 region has the DNA TGTGCCAGCAGCGCACTTGGACAGAGCTCTGGAAACACCATATATTTT.

V usage is TRBV18 and J usage is TRBJ1-1, with 9 bases that match TRBD1. In germline, CDR1 is KGHSH, CDR2 LQKENI. The CDR3 contains 16 residues. The junction had 9 bases not matched to a gene; V was cut back by 3 bases and J by 4 bases. The CDR3 nucleotides read TGTGCCAGCTCACCGACCGGGACAGGGTTGGGCACTGAAGCTTTCTTT. Its translation is CASSPTGTGLGTEAFF.

The chain carries TRBV6-1 and TRBJ2-7; 9 nucleotides agree with TRBD2. This CDR3 contains 18 residues. The germline CDR1 and CDR2 sequences are MNHNS and SASEGT. V lost 6 bases to trimming and J lost 2 bases; unmatched junction nucleotides: 17. Written as DNA, the CDR3 is TGTGCCAGCAGCGAAACCAAAAAGGGACTAGCTGAAACCTACGAGCAGTACGTC. This codes for CASSETKKGLAETYEQYV.

The chain combines TRBV28 with TRBJ2-5; maybe TRBD1 (6 bases). Germline values: CDR1 MDHEN, CDR2 SYDVKM. The CDR3 length is 14 residues. V was trimmed by 6 bases and J by 5 bases, leaving 16 bases between them. The CDR3 here is CASSLITRGETQYF. The CDR3 DNA sequence: TGTGCCAGCAGCCTGATCACGAGGGGGGAGACCCAGTACTTC.